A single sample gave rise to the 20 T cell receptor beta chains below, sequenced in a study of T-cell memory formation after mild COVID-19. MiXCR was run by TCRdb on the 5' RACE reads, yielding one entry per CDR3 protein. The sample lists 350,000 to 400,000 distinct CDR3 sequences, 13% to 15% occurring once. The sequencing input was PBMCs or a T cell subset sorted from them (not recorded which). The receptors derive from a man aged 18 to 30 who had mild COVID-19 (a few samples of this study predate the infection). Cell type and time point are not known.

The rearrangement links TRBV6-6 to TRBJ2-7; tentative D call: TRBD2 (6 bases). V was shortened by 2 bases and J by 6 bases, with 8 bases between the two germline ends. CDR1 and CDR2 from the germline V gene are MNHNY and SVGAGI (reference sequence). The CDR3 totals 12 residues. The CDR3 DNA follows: TGTGCCAGCAGTTACCGGGGAGGCGAGCAGTACTTC. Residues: CASSYRGGEQYF.

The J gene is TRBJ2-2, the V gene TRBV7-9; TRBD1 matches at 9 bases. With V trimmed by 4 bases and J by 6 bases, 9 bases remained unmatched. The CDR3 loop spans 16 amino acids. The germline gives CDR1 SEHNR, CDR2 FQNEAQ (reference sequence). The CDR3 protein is CASSYGQGRIAGELFF. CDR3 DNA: TGTGCCAGCAGCTACGGACAGGGGCGTATCGCCGGGGAGCTGTTTTTT.

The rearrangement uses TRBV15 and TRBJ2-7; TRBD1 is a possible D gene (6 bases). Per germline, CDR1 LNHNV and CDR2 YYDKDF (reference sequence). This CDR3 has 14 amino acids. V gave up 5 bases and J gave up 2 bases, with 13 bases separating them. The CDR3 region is CATSRTRTAYEQYF. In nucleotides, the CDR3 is TGTGCCACCAGCCGAACCAGGACAGCCTACGAGCAGTACTTC.

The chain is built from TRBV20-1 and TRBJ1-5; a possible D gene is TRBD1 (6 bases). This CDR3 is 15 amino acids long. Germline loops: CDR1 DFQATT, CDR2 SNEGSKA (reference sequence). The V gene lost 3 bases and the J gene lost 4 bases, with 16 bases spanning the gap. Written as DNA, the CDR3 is TGCAGTGCTAGGCCCCCACAGGGTACGAATCAGCCCCAGCATTTT. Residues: CSARPPQGTNQPQHF.

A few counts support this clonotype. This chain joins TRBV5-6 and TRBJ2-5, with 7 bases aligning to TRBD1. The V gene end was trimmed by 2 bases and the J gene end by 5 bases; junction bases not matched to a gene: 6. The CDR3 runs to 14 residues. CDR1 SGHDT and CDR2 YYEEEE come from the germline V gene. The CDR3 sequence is CASSFQGEVETQYF. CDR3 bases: TGTGCCAGCAGCTTTCAGGGGGAAGTTGAGACCCAGTACTTC.

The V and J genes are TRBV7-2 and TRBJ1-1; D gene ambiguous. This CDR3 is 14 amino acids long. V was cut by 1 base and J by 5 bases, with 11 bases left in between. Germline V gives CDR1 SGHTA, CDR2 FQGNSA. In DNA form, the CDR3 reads TGTGCCAGCAGCTTAGGACCCTCTATGACTGAAGCTTTCTTT. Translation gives CASSLGPSMTEAFF.

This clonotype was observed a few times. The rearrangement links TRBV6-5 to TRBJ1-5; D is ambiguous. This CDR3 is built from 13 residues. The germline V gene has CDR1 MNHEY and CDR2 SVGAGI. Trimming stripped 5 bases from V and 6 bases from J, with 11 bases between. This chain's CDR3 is CASSPLSGQPQHF. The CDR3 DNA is TGTGCCAGCAGTCCCCTATCCGGTCAGCCCCAGCATTTT.

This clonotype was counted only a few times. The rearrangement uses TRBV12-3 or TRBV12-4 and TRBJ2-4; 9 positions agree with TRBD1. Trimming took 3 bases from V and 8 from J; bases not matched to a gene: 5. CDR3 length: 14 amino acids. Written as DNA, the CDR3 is TGTGCCAGCAGTTTTTTAAGACAGGGGGACATTCAGTACTTC. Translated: CASSFLRQGDIQYF.

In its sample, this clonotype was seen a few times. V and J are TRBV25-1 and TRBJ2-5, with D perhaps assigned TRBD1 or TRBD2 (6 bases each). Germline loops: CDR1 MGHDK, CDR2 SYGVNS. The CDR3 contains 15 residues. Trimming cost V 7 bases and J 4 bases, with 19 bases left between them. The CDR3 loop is CASTEGRGAGETQYF. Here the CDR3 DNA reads TGTGCCAGCACCGAAGGAAGGGGGGCTGGAGAGACCCAGTACTTC.

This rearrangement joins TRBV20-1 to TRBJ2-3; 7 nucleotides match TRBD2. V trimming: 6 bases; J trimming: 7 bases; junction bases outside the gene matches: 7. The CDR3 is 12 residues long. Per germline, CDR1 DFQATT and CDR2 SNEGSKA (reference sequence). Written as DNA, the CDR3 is TGCAGTGCCGCGGGGGTCCCTTATACGCAGTATTTT. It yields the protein CSAAGVPYTQYF.

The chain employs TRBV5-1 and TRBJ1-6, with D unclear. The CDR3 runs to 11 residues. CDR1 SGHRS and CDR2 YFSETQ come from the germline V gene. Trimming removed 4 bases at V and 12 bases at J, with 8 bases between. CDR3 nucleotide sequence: TGCGCCAGCAGCCGTGAGGGACCCCTCCACTTT. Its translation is CASSREGPLHF.

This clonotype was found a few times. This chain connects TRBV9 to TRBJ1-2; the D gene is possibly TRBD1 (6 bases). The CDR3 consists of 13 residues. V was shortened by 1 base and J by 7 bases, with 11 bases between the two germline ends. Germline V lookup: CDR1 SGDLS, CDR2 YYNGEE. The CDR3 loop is CASSVLGTSGYTF. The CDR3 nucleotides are TGTGCCAGCAGCGTACTCGGGACATCTGGCTACACCTTC.

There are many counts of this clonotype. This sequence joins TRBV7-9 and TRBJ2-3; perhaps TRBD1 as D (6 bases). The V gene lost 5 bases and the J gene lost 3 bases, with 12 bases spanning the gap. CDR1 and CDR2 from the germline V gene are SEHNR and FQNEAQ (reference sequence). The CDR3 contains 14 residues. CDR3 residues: CASSNRDRTDTQYF. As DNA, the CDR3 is TGTGCCAGCAGCAACAGGGATCGGACAGATACGCAGTATTTT.

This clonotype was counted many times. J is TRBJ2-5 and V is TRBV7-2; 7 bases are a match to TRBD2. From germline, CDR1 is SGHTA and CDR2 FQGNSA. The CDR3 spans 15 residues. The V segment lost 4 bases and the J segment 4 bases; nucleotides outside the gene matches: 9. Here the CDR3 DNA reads TGTGCCAGCAGCTCCCGCCCGGGGAGGGGAGAGACCCAGTACTTC. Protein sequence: CASSSRPGRGETQYF.

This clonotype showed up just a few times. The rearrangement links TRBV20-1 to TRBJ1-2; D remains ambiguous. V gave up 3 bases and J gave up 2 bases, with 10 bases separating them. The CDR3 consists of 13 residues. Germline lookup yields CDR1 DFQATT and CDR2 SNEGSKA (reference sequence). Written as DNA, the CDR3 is TGCAGTGCTAGGGCCTGGGAGAACTATGGCTACACCTTC. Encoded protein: CSARAWENYGYTF.

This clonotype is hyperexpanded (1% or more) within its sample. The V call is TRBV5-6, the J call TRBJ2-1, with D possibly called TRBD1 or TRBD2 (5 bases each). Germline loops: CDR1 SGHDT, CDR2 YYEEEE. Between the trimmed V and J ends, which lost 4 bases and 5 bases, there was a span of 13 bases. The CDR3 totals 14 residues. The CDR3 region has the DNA TGTGCCAGCAGCCCCGAGGGACGGCACAATGAGCAGTTCTTC. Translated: CASSPEGRHNEQFF.

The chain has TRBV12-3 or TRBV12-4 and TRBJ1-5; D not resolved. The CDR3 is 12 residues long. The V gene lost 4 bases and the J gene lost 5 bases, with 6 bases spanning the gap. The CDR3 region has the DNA TGTGCCAGCAGTTGGCCGGATCAGCCCCAGCATTTT. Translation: CASSWPDQPQHF.

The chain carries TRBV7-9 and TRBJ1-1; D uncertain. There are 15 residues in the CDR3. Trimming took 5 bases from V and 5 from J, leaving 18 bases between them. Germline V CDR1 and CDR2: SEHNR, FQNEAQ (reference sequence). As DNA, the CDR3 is TGTGCCAGCAGCCCGTACGGCGGCGGGCGGACTGAAGCTTTCTTT. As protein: CASSPYGGGRTEAFF.

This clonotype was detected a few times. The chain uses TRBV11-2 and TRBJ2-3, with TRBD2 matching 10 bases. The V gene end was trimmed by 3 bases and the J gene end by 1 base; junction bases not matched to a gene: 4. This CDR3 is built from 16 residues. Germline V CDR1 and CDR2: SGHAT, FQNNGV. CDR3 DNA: TGTGCCAGCAGCTTCACCCTAGCGGGGGGCACAGATACGCAGTATTTT. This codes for CASSFTLAGGTDTQYF.

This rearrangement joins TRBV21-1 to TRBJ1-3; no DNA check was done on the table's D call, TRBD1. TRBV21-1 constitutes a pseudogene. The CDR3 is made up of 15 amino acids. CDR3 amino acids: CASSKDVLSGNTIYF. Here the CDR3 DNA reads TGTGCCAGCAGCAAAGATGTCCTCTCTGGAAACACCATATATTTT.